What follows are 28 T cell receptor beta chains derived from one specimen sequenced in a study of T cells in Graves' hyperthyroidism and ophthalmopathy. TCR beta CDR3 regions were amplified from RNA transcripts. HTBI primers were employed in a first-round RT-PCR of the TCR CDR3. TCRdb passed the multiplex PCR reads through MiXCR, listing each CDR3 protein once. Among around 690,000 distinct CDR3 sequences listed, about a fifth were seen once. Sequenced material: blood. Receptor source: a man younger than 45 with Graves' ophthalmopathy.

The V gene is TRBV24-1, the J gene TRBJ2-1; 7 bases align to TRBD2. V shed 0 bases, J shed 5 bases, and the junction held 9 bases outside the gene matches. Germline V gene data show CDR1 as KGHDR and CDR2 as SFDVKD. The CDR3 sequence is 17 residues long. DNA of the CDR3: TGTGCCACCAGTGATTTGCGGAGCGGGGCAGGCAACAATGAGCAGTTCTTC. It is translated as CATSDLRSGAGNNEQFF.

The CDR3 nucleotides read TGTGCCACCAGTGGAGGCGGCGACCCTTACGAGCAGTACTTC. Its translation: CATSGGGDPYEQYF. The V and J genes are TRBV24-1 and TRBJ2-7; D unclear. The CDR3 extends over 14 amino acids. Trimming stripped 5 bases from V and 4 bases from J, with 14 bases between. CDR1 KGHDR and CDR2 SFDVKD come from the germline V gene.

This clonotype has more than one count but fewer than ten. The rearrangement joins TRBV5-1 to TRBJ2-7; D ambiguous. Looked up from germline, CDR1 is SGHRS and CDR2 is YFSETQ. The CDR3 is 13 amino acids. V was shortened by 6 bases and J by 0 bases, with 10 bases between the two germline ends. The chain's CDR3 is CASTFPDSYEQYF. CDR3 nucleotides: TGCGCCAGCACCTTTCCGGACTCCTACGAGCAGTACTTC.

This clonotype appeared a few times. The chain's CDR3 is CASSMWQGAGQPQHF. CDR3 DNA sequence: TGTGCCAGTAGTATGTGGCAGGGGGCGGGTCAGCCCCAGCATTTT. The V call is TRBV19, the J call TRBJ1-5, with 8 bases lining up with TRBD1. J was trimmed by 6 bases and V by 3 bases; bases with no gene match: 7. The CDR3 is 15 amino acids. In germline, CDR1 is LNHDA, CDR2 SQIVND (reference sequence).

This chain joins TRBV6-1 and TRBJ2-1, with 9 bases fitting TRBD1. Germline loops: CDR1 MNHNS, CDR2 SASEGT. The V gene end was trimmed by 6 bases and the J gene end by 8 bases; junction bases not matched to a gene: 8. This CDR3 region has 14 residues. In DNA, the CDR3 is TGTGCCAGCAGGCCCGGGACAGGGTTCCATGAGCAGTTCTTC. It yields the protein CASRPGTGFHEQFF.

This clonotype was seen repeatedly, ten times or more. The chain uses TRBV28 and TRBJ1-4, with D maybe TRBD1 (6 bases). The CDR3 consists of 15 residues. Germline CDR1 reads MDHEN; CDR2 reads SYDVKM. Trimming took 4 bases from V and 5 from J, leaving 14 bases between them. CDR3 DNA: TGTGCCAGCAGTTCCGGGGGGCCTGCGAATGAAAAACTGTTTTTT. Translation: CASSSGGPANEKLFF.

The chain recombines TRBV12-3 or TRBV12-4 with TRBJ2-3, with TRBD2 as a possible D gene (5 bases). The V and J ends lost 2 bases and 0 bases respectively, with 12 bases between them. There are 16 residues in the CDR3. The DNA of the CDR3 is TGTGCCAGCAGTTTAATCCCTAGCCGAAGCACAGATACGCAGTATTTT. Translating gives CASSLIPSRSTDTQYF.

About this clonotype itself: One end of the junction varies from germline; a read error may be responsible. The V call is TRBV14, the J call TRBJ2-7; D is unresolved. The germline gives CDR1 SGHDN, CDR2 FVKESK. The CDR3 totals 12 residues. The CDR3 protein is CASGHTAYEQYF. Here the CDR3 DNA reads TGTGCCAGCGGCCACACAGCGTACGAGCAGTACTTC.

This clonotype was seen repeatedly, ten times or more. The chain carries TRBV12-3 or TRBV12-4 and TRBJ1-1; D might be TRBD1 (5 bases). This CDR3 is built from 13 residues. The V end lost 6 bases, the J end lost 11 bases, and 19 bases lay between the germline ends. This chain's CDR3 is CASRYPGTANAFF. The CDR3 DNA is TGTGCCAGCAGGTACCCCGGGACGGCGAATGCTTTCTTT.

V gene TRBV6-2 or TRBV6-3 combines with J gene TRBJ2-1; 9 bases map to TRBD1. Germline-derived CDR1 and CDR2 are MNHEY and SVGEGT. Trimming took 5 bases from V and 8 from J; bases not matched to a gene: 4. This CDR3 comprises 13 residues. CDR3 sequence reads: CASSTGGNDEQFF. DNA for the CDR3: TGTGCCAGCAGTACAGGGGGCAACGATGAGCAGTTCTTC.

This clonotype was found a few times. The chain couples TRBV4-3 to TRBJ1-2; 10 nucleotides line up with TRBD1. V gave up 7 bases and J gave up 3 bases; unmatched junction bases: 8. CDR3 size: 15 residues. CDR1 is LGHNA and CDR2 is YSLEER in the germline V gene. The CDR3 DNA is TGCGCCAGCAATCCCGGACAGGGGGAGCACTATGGCTACACCTTC. It encodes CASNPGQGEHYGYTF.

This clonotype has a count of ten or more. The CDR3 here is CASSFGEKLFF. CDR3 sequence (DNA): TGTGCCAGCAGCTTTGGCGAAAAACTGTTTTTT. The rearrangement links TRBV7-6 to TRBJ1-4; D uncertain. Trimming cost V 3 bases and J 8 bases, with 4 bases left between them. Germline V gene sequence: CDR1 SGHVS, CDR2 FNYEAQ. The CDR3 covers 11 residues.

The rearrangement uses TRBV9 and TRBJ2-4; tentatively, D is TRBD1 or TRBD2 (5 bases each). The CDR3 totals 14 residues. The germline V gene encodes CDR1 SGDLS and CDR2 YYNGEE. Trimming shortened V by 0 bases and J by 6 bases, and 10 bases separated the two germline ends. CDR3 region: CASSVDGGSNIQYF. CDR3 nucleotide sequence: TGTGCCAGCAGCGTAGATGGGGGATCAAACATTCAGTACTTC.

The chain has TRBV7-2 and TRBJ2-7, with 13 nucleotides matching TRBD2. The V gene end was trimmed by 5 bases and the J gene end by 3 bases; junction bases not matched to a gene: 7. The CDR3 runs to 16 residues. From germline, CDR1 is SGHTA and CDR2 FQGNSA. CDR3 nucleotides: TGTGCCAGCAGCATGAGACTAGCGGGAGGTTTCTACGAGCAGTACTTC. Translated, it gives CASSMRLAGGFYEQYF.

The chain couples TRBV5-1 to TRBJ2-3, with 10 bases that match TRBD2. Trimming at V came to 7 bases and at J to 1 base, leaving 9 bases not matched to a gene. This CDR3 is built from 16 residues. The germline CDR1 and CDR2 sequences are SGHRS and YFSETQ. The chain's CDR3 is CASGRSSGSGTDTQYF. For the CDR3, the DNA is TGCGCCAGCGGAAGGTCTAGCGGGAGTGGCACAGATACGCAGTATTTT.

The sample holds a few counts of this clonotype. The rearrangement links TRBV6-1 to TRBJ2-2; 9 bases agree with TRBD1. With 3 bases clipped from V and 3 bases from J, the junction kept 5 bases outside the gene matches. The length of the CDR3 is 16 residues. Germline V gene sequence: CDR1 MNHNS, CDR2 SASEGT. CDR3 bases: TGTGCCAGCAGTGAGCGGGACAGGGTGGACACCGGGGAGCTGTTTTTT. It translates to CASSERDRVDTGELFF.

This clonotype showed up many times. This chain connects TRBV19 to TRBJ1-1; D not resolved. Germline-derived CDR1 and CDR2 are LNHDA and SQIVND (reference sequence). CDR3 length: 13 amino acids. The V end lost 9 bases, the J end lost 0 bases, and 11 bases lay between the germline ends. In DNA, the CDR3 is TGTGCCAGCAGCGCAGGATTGAACACTGAAGCTTTCTTT. Amino acid sequence: CASSAGLNTEAFF.

This clonotype was detected a few times. The chain joins TRBV6-4 to TRBJ1-2, with 7 bases that match TRBD1. The trim removed 5 bases at V and 0 bases at J, leaving 15 bases unmatched. The CDR3 has 18 residues. Germline CDR1 is MRHNA and CDR2 is SNTAGT. The CDR3 region is CASSPNPGQLPSNYGYTF. The CDR3, as DNA: TGTGCCAGCAGTCCGAACCCGGGACAGCTCCCTTCTAACTATGGCTACACCTTC.

This clonotype was seen ten or more times. At one boundary the junction diverges from the germline segment, which might be a read error. The chain carries TRBV7-2 and TRBJ2-3; 7 bases match TRBD2. CDR1 is SGHTA and CDR2 is FQGNSA in the germline V gene. The CDR3 is 16 amino acids. The DNA of the CDR3 is TGTGCCAGCGGCTTCTGGCGGGAGTGGGGCACAGATACGCAGTATTTT. Encoded protein: CASGFWREWGTDTQYF.

V and J are TRBV6-1 and TRBJ2-7; D remains ambiguous. V was trimmed by 1 base and J by 0 bases, leaving 10 bases between them. Germline V gene lookup returns CDR1 MNHNS and CDR2 SASEGT. The CDR3 length is 15 residues. Written as DNA, the CDR3 is TGTGCCAGCAGTGAAGATCAGGTTAGCTCCTACGAGCAGTACTTC. Its translation is CASSEDQVSSYEQYF.

This clonotype was counted many times. The rearrangement links TRBV7-2 to TRBJ1-1; D unclear. V was cut by 4 bases and J by 2 bases, with 8 bases left in between. CDR3 length: 13 residues. The germline CDR1 and CDR2 sequences are SGHTA and FQGNSA. The CDR3 spells CASSSRPNTEAFF. The CDR3 DNA is TGTGCCAGCAGCTCGCGACCAAACACTGAAGCTTTCTTT.

The chain employs TRBV20-1 and TRBJ2-2; 9 positions agree with TRBD1. The CDR3 loop spans 14 amino acids. V lost 3 bases and J lost 6; bases outside the gene matches: 5. CDR1 is DFQATT, CDR2 SNEGSKA, per germline (reference sequence). CDR3 amino acids: CSASDRGFAGELFF. The CDR3 DNA sequence: TGCAGTGCTAGCGACAGGGGGTTTGCCGGGGAGCTGTTTTTT.

This sequence joins TRBV4-2 and TRBJ2-1; TRBD2 aligns across 9 bases. V trimming: 2 bases; J trimming: 7 bases; junction bases outside the gene matches: 6. The CDR3 has 15 amino acids. Germline CDR1 and CDR2: LGHNA and YNFKEQ. CDR3 coding DNA: TGTGCCAGCAGCCAAACTACTAGCGGGTGGAATGAGCAGTTCTTC. It codes for CASSQTTSGWNEQFF.

A few counts support this clonotype. The gene calls are TRBV13 and TRBJ2-1; D possibly corresponds to TRBD1 (5 bases). The ends were cut back, 1 base at V and 9 bases at J, with 22 bases in the middle. Per germline, CDR1 PRHDT and CDR2 FYEKMQ (reference sequence). The CDR3 loop spans 17 amino acids. DNA for the CDR3: TGTGCCAGCAGCTTAGAAGGCCAGGGCCTCCCGTCAGGTGAGCAGTTCTTC. Residues: CASSLEGQGLPSGEQFF.

A word on this clonotype: Just one base apart from a much larger clone, this may be a read error. The chain couples TRBV7-8 to TRBJ2-1, with TRBD2 matching over 11 bases. The CDR3 sequence is 15 residues long. V lost 0 bases, J lost 8 bases, and 3 bases stayed unmatched. Germline V gene lookup returns CDR1 SGHVS and CDR2 FQNEAQ. The DNA of the CDR3 is TGTGCCAGCAGCTTAGCTAGCGGGAGGGCCTATGAGCAGTTCTTC. Residues: CASSLASGRAYEQFF.

The table lists this clonotype with many counts. This chain links TRBV7-9 with TRBJ2-3; TRBD2 is a possible D gene (6 bases). Germline-derived CDR1 and CDR2 are SEHNR and FQNEAQ (reference sequence). This CDR3 contains 15 residues. The V end lost 1 base, the J end lost 2 bases, and 10 bases lay between the germline ends. The CDR3 bases are TGTGCCAGCAGCTTAGGTAGCGGATACACAGATACGCAGTATTTT. Protein: CASSLGSGYTDTQYF.

This chain links TRBV19 with TRBJ1-5; TRBD1 aligns across 8 bases. The CDR3 length is 15 residues. CDR1 and CDR2 from the germline V gene are LNHDA and SQIVND (reference sequence). After removal of 4 bases from V and 5 bases from J, the junction contained 7 bases not matched to a gene. CDR3 protein: CASSTYQGADQPQHF. The DNA for the CDR3 is TGTGCCAGTAGTACCTATCAGGGGGCGGATCAGCCCCAGCATTTT.

CDR3 nucleotides: TGCAGTGCCAGACGGCAGGGGGCTAACTATGGCTACACCTTC. It is translated as CSARRQGANYGYTF. The chain carries TRBV20-1 and TRBJ1-2; 7 bases align to TRBD1. The germline V gene has CDR1 DFQATT and CDR2 SNEGSKA (reference sequence). Trimming at V came to 6 bases and at J to 0 bases, leaving 7 bases not matched to a gene. CDR3 length: 14 residues.